The 17 T cell receptor beta chains below come from one sample, sequenced in a study of read filtering for tumor transcriptome and immune sequencing. Molecular barcoded adaptors covering alpha/delta and beta/gamma chains were used on approximately 400 ng RNA. TCRdb analysed the reads with MiXCR anew, one entry per CDR3 protein. The data hold tens of thousands of distinct CDR3 sequences, with more than 10% observed a single time. Specimen: a population of CD138-negative cells sorted from bone marrow. These receptors were collected from a donor at least 40 years old with multiple myeloma.

Worth noting for this clonotype: This likely came from a read error, as a far larger clone is one base away. The chain has TRBV12-3 or TRBV12-4 and TRBJ2-1; D not certain. Trimming cost V 3 bases and J 5 bases, with 2 bases left between them. The CDR3 is 11 residues long. For the CDR3, the DNA is TGTGCCAGCAGTTTCGACAATGAGCAGTTCTTC. Protein sequence: CASSFDNEQFF.

Notes on this clonotype: Only one base separates this from a far larger clonotype, so it likely reflects a read error. This sequence joins TRBV11-2 and TRBJ2-1; TRBD1 is a possible D gene (5 bases). Trimming took 1 base from V and 6 from J, leaving 10 bases between them. The germline gives CDR1 SGHAT, CDR2 FQNNGV. CDR3 length: 14 amino acids. The CDR3: CASSLVTACNEQFF. The DNA for the CDR3 is TGTGCCAGCAGCTTAGTGACAGCCTGCAATGAGCAGTTCTTC.

The J gene is TRBJ2-7, the V gene TRBV6-6; weak D call: TRBD2 (7 bases). Per germline, CDR1 MNHNY and CDR2 SVGAGI (reference sequence). This CDR3 region has 14 residues. The CDR3: CASAPGRGQYEQYF. Written as DNA, the CDR3 is TGTGCTAGCGCCCCAGGGCGGGGGCAATACGAGCAGTACTTC.

This clonotype has at least ten counts. This chain links TRBV28 with TRBJ1-5; TRBD1 might be the D (5 bases). Germline CDR1 MDHEN, CDR2 SYDVKM. This CDR3 spans 16 amino acids. V lost 1 base to trimming and J lost 1 base, with 11 bases between them. DNA for the CDR3: TGTGCCAGCAGTTTATTCGGGGGGACGAGCAATCAGCCCCAGCATTTT. Protein product: CASSLFGGTSNQPQHF.

This clonotype occurred many times. The chain combines TRBV24-1 with TRBJ2-1, with 11 bases matching TRBD2. Germline CDR1 KGHDR, CDR2 SFDVKD. The CDR3 is 16 residues long. The V segment lost 4 bases and the J segment 2 bases; nucleotides outside the gene matches: 3. The CDR3 region has the DNA TGTGCCACCAGTGACAGGGGACTAGCGGCCTACAATGAGCAGTTCTTC. The encoded protein is CATSDRGLAAYNEQFF.

The rearrangement uses TRBV5-4 and TRBJ2-1; D may be TRBD2 (6 bases). This CDR3 has 17 amino acids. The V end lost 4 bases, the J end lost 4 bases, and 21 bases lay between the germline ends. The germline V gene encodes CDR1 SGHNT and CDR2 YYREEE (reference sequence). CDR3 coding DNA: TGTGCCAGCAGCCCATCCAAAAATAGCGGAAGTTACAATGAGCAGTTCTTC. Translating it yields CASSPSKNSGSYNEQFF. Complete variable domain (other parts from reference TRBV5-4 and TRBJ2-1): ETGVTQSPTHLIKTRGQQVTLRCSSQSGHNTVSWYQQALGQGPQFIFQYYREEENGRGNFPPRFSGLQFPNYSSELNVNALELDDSALYLCASSPSKNSGSYNEQFFGPGTRLTVL.

This clonotype was seen repeatedly, ten times or more. The chain recombines TRBV19 with TRBJ2-1; D is possibly TRBD2 (6 bases). CDR1 LNHDA and CDR2 SQIVND come from the germline V gene (reference sequence). This CDR3 is 14 amino acids long. Trimming removed 3 bases from V and 4 bases from J, with 10 bases in between. This CDR3 is CASSIWGRYNEQFF. The CDR3 DNA reads as TGTGCCAGTAGTATTTGGGGGAGGTACAATGAGCAGTTCTTC.

Comments on this clonotype: This may be a read error: a much more frequent sequence differs by one nucleotide. The chain employs TRBV6-1 and TRBJ2-6, with 7 positions matching TRBD1. J was trimmed by 0 bases and V by 8 bases; bases with no gene match: 16. Germline assignment: CDR1 MNHNS and CDR2 SASEGT. The CDR3 covers 19 residues. In nucleotides, the CDR3 is TGTGCCAGCGGTGGAATGAACAGGGGAAGCGTCTCTGGGGCCAACGTCCTGACTTTC. It yields the protein CASGGMNRGSVSGANVLTF.

This clonotype appeared many times. J is TRBJ1-1 and V is TRBV7-8; D call uncertain. The CDR3 is 14 amino acids. CDR1 is SGHVS and CDR2 is FQNEAQ in the germline V gene. Trimming removed 0 bases from V and 4 bases from J, with 9 bases in between. In DNA form, the CDR3 reads TGTGCCAGCAGCTTAGCTTCTAGTGGCACTGAAGCTTTCTTT. Translating it yields CASSLASSGTEAFF.

For this clonotype: A read error may be the cause here, since a much bigger clone is one base away. The chain employs TRBV28 and TRBJ2-1; D is possibly TRBD1 or TRBD2 (5 bases each). Germline loops: CDR1 MDHEN, CDR2 SYDVKM. The CDR3 has 15 residues. The CDR3, as DNA: TGTGCCAGCCACGATACTAGGGGAATCTACAGTGAGCAGTTCTTC. Encoded protein: CASHDTRGIYSEQFF.

Many counts were recorded for this clonotype. The V call is TRBV2, the J call TRBJ2-1; no firm D call. V was shortened by 2 bases and J by 7 bases, with 12 bases between the two germline ends. This CDR3 is built from 14 residues. The germline V gene has CDR1 SNHLY and CDR2 FYNNEI. CDR3 residues: CASSEFQVRNEQFF. CDR3 coding DNA: TGTGCCAGCAGTGAATTCCAGGTGAGAAATGAGCAGTTCTTC. The full variable domain, its missing parts supplied by reference TRBV2 and TRBJ2-1, is EPEVTQTPSHQVTQMGQEVILRCVPISNHLYFYWYRQILGQKVEFLVSFYNNEISEKSEIFDDQFSVERPDGSNFTLKIRSTKLEDSAMYFCASSEFQVRNEQFFGPGTRLTVL.

This clonotype occurred a few times. The chain has TRBV27 and TRBJ2-2; D gene unclear. Germline CDR1 is MNHEY and CDR2 is SMNVEV (reference sequence). The CDR3 spans 12 residues. Trimming pared 1 base from V and 7 bases from J, leaving 4 bases between. The CDR3 loop is CASSLLGGELFF. CDR3 DNA sequence: TGTGCCAGCAGTTTATTAGGCGGGGAGCTGTTTTTT.

At least ten counts were recorded for this clonotype. The chain carries TRBV29-1 and TRBJ2-7; either TRBD1 or TRBD2 may supply D (5 bases each). The germline V gene encodes CDR1 SQVTM and CDR2 ANQGSEA. The CDR3 loop spans 13 amino acids. Trimming took 4 bases from V and 5 from J, leaving 15 bases between them. This chain's CDR3 is CSVGAGSRDEQYF. The CDR3 DNA sequence: TGCAGCGTTGGTGCAGGGAGTAGGGACGAGCAGTACTTC.

At least ten counts were recorded for this clonotype. This chain links TRBV20-1 with TRBJ2-7; TRBD2 matches at 11 bases. The CDR3 is 15 amino acids. V dropped 3 bases and J dropped 3; count of bases not matched to a gene: 7. Germline V CDR1 and CDR2: DFQATT, SNEGSKA (reference sequence). The CDR3 nucleotides are TGCAGTGCTAGCGATACTAGCGGGAGTTACTACGAGCAGTACTTC. Translating gives CSASDTSGSYYEQYF.

This clonotype was recorded many times. It may be a read error: a sequence one base away is much more abundant. This CDR3 reads CSASAGTSGIPTNGQFF. The CDR3 DNA is TGCAGTGCTAGCGCCGGGACTAGCGGGATCCCAACCAATGGGCAGTTCTTC. The chain joins TRBV20-1 to TRBJ2-1; 13 nucleotides agree with TRBD2. The CDR3 covers 17 residues. Germline V gene lookup returns CDR1 DFQATT and CDR2 SNEGSKA (reference sequence).

This clonotype has ten or more counts. The rearrangement links TRBV28 to TRBJ2-3; 13 bases align to TRBD2. This CDR3 is 18 amino acids long. Trimming at V came to 6 bases and at J to 0 bases, leaving 9 bases not matched to a gene. The V gene's germline CDR1 is MDHEN and CDR2 SYDVKM. The CDR3 sequence is CASSPPPGLAGSTDTQYF. Written as DNA, the CDR3 is TGTGCCAGCAGCCCACCCCCGGGACTAGCGGGAAGCACAGATACGCAGTATTTT.

This clonotype was observed at least ten times. The chain carries TRBV29-1 and TRBJ2-5; 12 positions agree with TRBD1. The CDR3 consists of 14 residues. Per the germline V gene, CDR1 is SQVTM and CDR2 is ANQGSEA. V lost 4 bases, J lost 5 bases, and 5 bases stayed unmatched. The CDR3 loop is CSVATGTGGETQYF. For the CDR3, the DNA is TGCAGCGTTGCCACCGGGACAGGGGGCGAGACCCAGTACTTC.